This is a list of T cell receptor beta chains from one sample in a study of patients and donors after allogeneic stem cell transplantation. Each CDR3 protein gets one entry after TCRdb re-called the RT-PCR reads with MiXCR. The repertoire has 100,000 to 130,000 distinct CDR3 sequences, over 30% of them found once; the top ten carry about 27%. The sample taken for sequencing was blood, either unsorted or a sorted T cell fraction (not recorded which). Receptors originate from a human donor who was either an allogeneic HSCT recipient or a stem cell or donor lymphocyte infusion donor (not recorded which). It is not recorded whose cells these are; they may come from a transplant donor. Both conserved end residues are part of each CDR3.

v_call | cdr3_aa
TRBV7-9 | CASSWDREEFF
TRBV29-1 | CSVFPGETQYF
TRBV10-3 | CAISEFSYEQYF
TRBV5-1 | CASSLGVTGSNQPQHF
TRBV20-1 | CSASDRALLFF
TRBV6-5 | CASTRDRKANYGYTF
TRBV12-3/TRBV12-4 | CASSLRDGPYEQYF
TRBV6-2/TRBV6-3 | CASSYGGSYTEAFF
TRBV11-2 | CASSLNRGEKLFF
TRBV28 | CASSNSGRLATDTQYF
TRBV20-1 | CSARDVGSTRKNIQYF
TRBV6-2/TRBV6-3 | CASSRLAGVIEQYF
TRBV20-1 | CSAIRDAGNQPQHF
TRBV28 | CASTETGGGETQYF
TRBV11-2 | CASSLVVGGKEQFF
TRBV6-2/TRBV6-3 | CASSYGPATGSDTEAFF
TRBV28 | CASSLGQGRTGELFF
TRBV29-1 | CSVEGPAYEQYF
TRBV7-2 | CASSLAYQWFF
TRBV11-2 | CASTLQGAIKETQYF
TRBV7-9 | CASSLARGWNTEAFF
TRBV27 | CASSPLGEKLFF
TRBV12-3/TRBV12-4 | CASSFRSGSRGEQYF
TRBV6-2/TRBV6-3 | CASSKTSGQFF
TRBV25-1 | CASSEGRTGGKTQYF
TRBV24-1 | CATSDGTAMEQFF
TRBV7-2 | CASSLADTKQFF
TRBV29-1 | CSVEDGDRKHYTEAFF
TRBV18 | CASSPPWDRGTDTQYF
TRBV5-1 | CASSAIISSYNEQFF
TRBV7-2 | CASRKGVSSYNEQFF
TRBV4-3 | CASSQDDSNYGYTF
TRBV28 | CASSYGTGFTQAKNIQYF
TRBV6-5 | CASSYSVGGETQYF
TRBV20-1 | CSDPPTNEKLFF
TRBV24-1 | CATSDLAEAFF
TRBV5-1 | CASSFGLRTEAFF
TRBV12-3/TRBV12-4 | CASSIFRGNSPLHF
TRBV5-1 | CASSYGLAGQTDTQYF
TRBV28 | CASSLSAILYEQYF